This T cell receptor beta chain originates from a study of T cell responses to AZD1222 COVID-19 vaccine. Notes on this clone: Its antigen is undetermined.

The study's findings and limits: Donors, mostly white British, included more females; clonal diversity was possibly underestimated.

Sequencing was performed with immunoSEQ multiplex PCR; in TCRdb, only in-frame clones are kept and a portion is missing. The sample lists about 130,000 clones, 90% to 95% seen once, with approximately 3% in the top ten. Trimming stripped 0 bases from V and 4 bases from J, with 8 bases between. The CDR3 loop spans 14 amino acids. Germline V lookup: CDR1 SGHDT, CDR2 YYEEEE. This chain connects TRBV5-6 to TRBJ1-5, with D possibly being TRBD1 (5 bases). The sample here was peripheral blood, taken on day 0 of AZD1222 vaccination. This sequence originates from an adult in good health. CDR3 nucleotide sequence: TGTGCCAGCAGCTTGGGACAGAGTAATCAGCCCCAGCATTTT. Protein: CASSLGQSNQPQHF.